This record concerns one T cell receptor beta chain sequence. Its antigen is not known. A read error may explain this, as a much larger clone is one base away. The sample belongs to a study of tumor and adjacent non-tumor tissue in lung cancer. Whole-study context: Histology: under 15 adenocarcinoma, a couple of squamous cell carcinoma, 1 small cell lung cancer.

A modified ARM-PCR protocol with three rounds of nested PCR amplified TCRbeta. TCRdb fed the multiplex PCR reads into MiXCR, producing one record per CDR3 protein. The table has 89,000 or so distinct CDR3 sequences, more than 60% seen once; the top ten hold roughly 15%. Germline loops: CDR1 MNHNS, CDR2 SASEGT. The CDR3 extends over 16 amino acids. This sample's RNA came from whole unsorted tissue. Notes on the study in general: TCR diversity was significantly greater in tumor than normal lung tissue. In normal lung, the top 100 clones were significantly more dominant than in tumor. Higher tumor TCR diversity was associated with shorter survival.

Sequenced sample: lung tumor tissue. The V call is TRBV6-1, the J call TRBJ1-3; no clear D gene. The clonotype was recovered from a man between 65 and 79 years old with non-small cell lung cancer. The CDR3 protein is CAGSEARRVAGNTIYF. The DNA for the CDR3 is TGTGCCGGCAGTGAAGCGCGAAGGGTTGCGGGAAACACCATATATTTT.